A single sample gave rise to the 2 T cell receptor beta chains below, sequenced in a study of OX40 agonist ivuxolimab in advanced cancers. Clones were sequenced by immunoSEQ multiplex PCR, and TCRdb holds only the in-frame ones, with some missing. The table includes about 53,000 clones, almost 85% detected once. The specimen was CD4+ or CD8+ T cells sorted from blood, collected in a trial of the OX40 agonist ivuxolimab. These receptors all stem from an adult with an advanced solid tumor such as melanoma, head and neck, liver or kidney cancer.

This clone was found a few times. The chain is built from TRBV19 and TRBJ2-5, with 7 bases identical to TRBD2. The CDR3 consists of 15 residues. Germline CDR1 is LNHDA and CDR2 is SQIVND (reference sequence). J gave up 5 bases and V 5 bases, and 11 bases lay outside the gene matches. CDR3 DNA sequence: TGTGCCAGTAGTGGCCGGGACTACCCTCGGGAGACCCAGTACTTC. It codes for CASSGRDYPRETQYF.

This clone appeared a single time. This chain connects TRBV6-1 to TRBJ2-5; 10 bases agree with TRBD1. The DNA end lines up better with TRBJ2-7; the J call may be wrong. Germline CDR1 is MNHNS and CDR2 is SASEGT. The CDR3 totals 14 residues. As DNA, the CDR3 is TGTGCCAGCGGCCGGGACAGGGGCGGGTACGAGCAGTACTTC. As protein: CASGRDRGGYEQYF.